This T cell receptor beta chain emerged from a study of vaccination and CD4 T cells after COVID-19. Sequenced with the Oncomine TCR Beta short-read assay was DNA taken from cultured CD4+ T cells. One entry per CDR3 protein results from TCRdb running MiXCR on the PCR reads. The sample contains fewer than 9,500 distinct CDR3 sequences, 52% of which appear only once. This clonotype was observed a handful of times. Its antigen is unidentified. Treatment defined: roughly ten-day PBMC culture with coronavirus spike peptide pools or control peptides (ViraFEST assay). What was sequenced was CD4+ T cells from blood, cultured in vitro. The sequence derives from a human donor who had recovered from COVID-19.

DNA for the CDR3: TGTGCCACCAGCAGAGGTTCTGGGGCCAACGTCCTGACTTTC. Residues: CATSRGSGANVLTF. The chain has TRBV15 and TRBJ2-6; no firm D call. CDR1 is LNHNV, CDR2 YYDKDF, per germline (reference sequence). Trimming cost V 1 base and J 1 base, with 2 bases left between them. The CDR3 length is 14 residues.